This TCR beta chain was captured in a study of shared T cell receptors in the human thymus. TCRdb keeps only in-frame clones here, not all; method: immunoSEQ multiplex PCR. The sample lists 700,000 or so clones, 70% to 90% occurring once. CDR1 and CDR2 from the germline V gene are SGDLS and YYNGEE. Trimming cost V 4 bases and J 4 bases, with 9 bases left between them. The CDR3 extends over 13 amino acids. These data were likewise used in another study, on human thymus T cells. From that second work: Thymic samples were excised during corrective heart operations.

Sequences were obtained from thymocytes. The chain couples TRBV9 to TRBJ1-3; D is possibly TRBD1 (6 bases). The TCR originated in a girl less than two years old with a congenital heart defect. This CDR3 is CASSPGQGNTIYF. As DNA, the CDR3 is TGTGCCAGCAGCCCAGGACAGGGAAACACCATATATTTT. Combining the CDR3 with reference TRBV9 and TRBJ1-3 gives the whole variable domain DSGVTQTPKHLITATGQRVTLRCSPRSGDLSVYWYQQSLDQGLQFLIQYYNGEERAKGNILERFSAQQFPDLHSELNLSSLELGDSALYFCASSPGQGNTIYFGEGSWLTVV.